This T cell receptor beta chain emerged from a study of blood T cell repertoires in COVID-19. The study counted Cohort 3 donors as recovered given two negative PCRs, clearance, or symptom resolution. This table comes from immunoSEQ multiplex PCR, and its TCRdb copy is limited to in-frame clones, with some not included. This table holds roughly 180,000 clones, approximately 80% found once. With 4 bases removed from V and 6 bases from J, the gap between germline ends came to 3 bases. This CDR3 is built from 11 residues. Sequenced sample: PBMCs or T cells enriched from blood (not recorded which). This sequence originates from a middle-aged man who had recovered from COVID-19. This rearrangement joins TRBV12-3 or TRBV12-4 to TRBJ1-4; D is ambiguous. CDR3 residues: CASSSYEKLFF. CDR3 bases: TGTGCCAGCAGTTCGTATGAAAAACTGTTTTTT.